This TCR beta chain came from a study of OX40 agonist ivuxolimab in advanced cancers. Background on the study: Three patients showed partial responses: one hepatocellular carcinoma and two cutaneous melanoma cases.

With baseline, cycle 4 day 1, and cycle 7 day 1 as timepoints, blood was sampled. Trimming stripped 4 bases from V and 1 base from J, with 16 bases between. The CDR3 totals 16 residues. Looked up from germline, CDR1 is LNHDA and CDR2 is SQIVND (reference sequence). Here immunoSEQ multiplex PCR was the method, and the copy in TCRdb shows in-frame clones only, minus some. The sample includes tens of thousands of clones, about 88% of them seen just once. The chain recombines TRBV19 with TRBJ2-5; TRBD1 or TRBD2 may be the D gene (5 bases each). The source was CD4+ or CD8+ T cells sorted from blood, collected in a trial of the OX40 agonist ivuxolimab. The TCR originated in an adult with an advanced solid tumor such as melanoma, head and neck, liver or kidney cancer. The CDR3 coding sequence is TGTGCCAGTAGTACCGGGGACGGTGTCTTCCAAGAGACCCAGTACTTC. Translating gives CASSTGDGVFQETQYF.